The rows below give T cell receptor beta chains drawn from one sample of a study of radiotherapy plus CTLA-4 blockade in lung cancer. Only in-frame clones appear in the TCRdb table, and some are missing; sequencing was by immunoSEQ multiplex PCR. This sample has about 43,000 clones, with roughly 67% found just once. The specimen comprised peripheral blood, sampled from a patient treated with radiotherapy plus ipilimumab. Receptors were obtained from a human donor with non-small cell lung cancer who had a partial response to radiotherapy plus ipilimumab. The CDR3 runs from the conserved cysteine through the conserved F or W. A D gene is named only where the DNA matches it firmly. Clone size, where shown, is once, few, many, or a class for clones that have expanded.

v_call	j_call	d_call	clone_size	cdr3_aa	cdr3_nt
TRBV19	TRBJ1-1	TRBD1	NA	CASGQGVGTEAFF	TGTGCCAGTGGACAGGGAGTAGGCACTGAAGCTTTCTTT
TRBV19	TRBJ2-7	TRBD2	NA	CASSITTGTSDPYEQYF	TGTGCCAGTAGTATAACCACCGGGACTAGCGATCCCTACGAGCAGTACTTC
TRBV5-5	TRBJ1-3	NA	few	CASSPGTVGGNTIYF	TGTGCCAGCAGCCCAGGGACTGTGGGTGGAAACACCATATATTTT
TRBV7-9	TRBJ2-7	NA	NA	CASSVLGGRGYEQYF	TGTGCCAGCAGCGTCCTGGGGGGAAGAGGGTACGAGCAGTACTTC
TRBV7-8	TRBJ2-2	TRBD2	few	CASSLIATSGEASTGELFF	TGTGCCAGCAGCTTGATCGCGACTAGCGGGGAAGCCAGCACCGGGGAGCTGTTTTTT
TRBV30	TRBJ2-1	TRBD1	NA	CAWRLDRADEQFF	TGTGCCTGGAGGCTGGACAGGGCGGATGAGCAGTTCTTC
TRBV18	TRBJ2-3	NA	few	CASSPPGSRPDTQYF	TGTGCCAGCTCACCACCCGGCTCCAGGCCAGATACGCAGTATTTT
TRBV20-1	TRBJ1-2	NA	NA	CSALSPGGYTF	TGCAGTGCCCTAAGTCCGGGTGGCTACACCTTC
TRBV6-5	TRBJ1-3	NA	NA	CASRSLGAGNTIYF	TGTGCCAGCAGGAGTCTGGGAGCTGGAAACACCATATATTTT
TRBV27	TRBJ2-2	NA	once	CASSLTKGELFF	TGTGCCAGCAGTTTGACAAAAGGGGAGCTGTTTTTT
TRBV9	TRBJ2-3	NA	NA	CASSVEAGDTDTQYF	TGTGCCAGCAGCGTAGAGGCAGGGGACACAGATACGCAGTATTTT
TRBV27	TRBJ2-7	TRBD1	NA	CASSPGQITYEQYF	TGTGCCAGCAGCCCGGGACAGATAACCTACGAGCAGTACTTC
TRBV27	TRBJ2-7	TRBD2	NA	CASSLLPLTSGSLYEQYF	TGTGCCAGCAGTTTATTACCTTTGACTAGCGGGAGTTTATACGAGCAGTACTTC
TRBV5-6	TRBJ1-1	TRBD1	NA	CASTYEAGQGYFF	TGTGCCAGCACCTACGAGGCGGGACAGGGGTACTTCTTT
TRBV7-3	TRBJ2-7	NA	NA	CASSLRDWGGYEQYF	TGTGCCAGCAGCTTAAGGGACTGGGGCGGCTACGAGCAGTACTTC
TRBV6-5	TRBJ2-2	TRBD2	NA	CASRLAGGPQELFF	TGTGCCAGCAGGCTAGCGGGAGGGCCGCAGGAGCTGTTTTTT
TRBV13	TRBJ2-1	NA	NA	CASSLVAGKNEQFF	TGTGCCAGCAGCTTAGTGGCAGGGAAGAATGAGCAGTTCTTC
TRBV7-8	TRBJ1-3	NA	many	CASLAGVAGNTIYF	TGTGCCAGTCTTGCAGGGGTAGCTGGAAACACCATATATTTT
TRBV4-1	TRBJ2-5	TRBD1	NA	CASSLAGTGGETQYF	TGCGCCAGCAGCCTCGCCGGGACAGGGGGAGAGACCCAGTACTTC
TRBV9	TRBJ1-3	TRBD1	NA	CASSGGGGGDTIYF	TGTGCCAGCAGCGGCGGAGGGGGCGGGGACACCATATATTTT
TRBV9	TRBJ2-7	NA	NA	CASSPTIAVSSYEQYF	TGTGCCAGCAGCCCTACTATAGCGGTTAGCTCCTACGAGCAGTACTTC
TRBV4-3	TRBJ1-2	TRBD1	NA	CASSPRTGANYGYTF	TGCGCCAGCAGCCCTAGGACAGGCGCTAACTATGGCTACACCTTC
TRBV28	TRBJ1-1	NA	NA	CASNSGAEAFF	TGTGCCAGCAACTCAGGCGCCGAAGCTTTCTTT
TRBV27	TRBJ2-2	NA	NA	CAGSSENTGELFF	TGTGCCGGCAGTAGCGAGAACACCGGGGAGCTGTTTTTT
TRBV15	TRBJ2-1	NA	hyperexpanded	CATSGGENEQFF	TGTGCCACCAGCGGCGGGGAGAATGAGCAGTTCTTC
TRBV6-6	TRBJ2-7	TRBD2	NA	CASSYSSSGSSYEQYF	TGTGCCAGCAGTTACTCATCCAGCGGGAGCTCCTACGAGCAGTACTTC
TRBV14	TRBJ1-2	NA	medium-sized	CASRGGVGTSGYTF	TGTGCCAGCAGGGGCGGGGTCGGCACGAGTGGCTACACCTTC
TRBV9	TRBJ1-1	TRBD1	NA	CASSGRQGDWTEAFF	TGTGCCAGCAGCGGACGACAGGGGGATTGGACTGAAGCTTTCTTT
TRBV27	TRBJ2-7	NA	few	CASSYSFVSEQYF	TGTGCCAGCAGTTACTCGTTTGTGAGCGAGCAGTACTTC
TRBV5-4	TRBJ2-7	NA	NA	CASSLPGQLSHEQYF	TGTGCCAGCTCCCTCCCGGGACAATTAAGCCACGAGCAGTACTTC
TRBV14	TRBJ1-1	TRBD1	NA	CASSVAGGLNTEAFF	TGTGCCAGCAGCGTAGCAGGGGGCCTGAACACTGAAGCTTTCTTT
TRBV19	TRBJ1-2	NA	NA	CASSPAGTPYYGYTF	TGTGCCAGTAGTCCAGCCGGGACACCCTACTATGGCTACACCTTC
TRBV9	TRBJ2-3	TRBD2	NA	CASSATSGRGYTDTQYF	TGTGCCAGCAGCGCGACTAGCGGGAGAGGCTACACAGATACGCAGTATTTT
TRBV6-1	TRBJ2-4	TRBD1	NA	CASSEAIGQGGNIQYF	TGTGCCAGCAGTGAAGCAATAGGACAGGGTGGCAACATTCAGTACTTC
TRBV7-7	TRBJ2-7	NA	NA	CASSLGREDEQYF	TGTGCTAGCAGCTTAGGCAGGGAAGACGAGCAGTACTTC
TRBV7-3	TRBJ2-5	NA	NA	CASSMGATETQYF	TGTGCCAGCAGCATGGGGGCAACAGAGACCCAGTACTTC
TRBV4-2	TRBJ2-3	TRBD2	few	CASSLTSGVSTDTQYF	TGTGCCAGCAGCTTGACTAGCGGAGTTAGCACAGATACGCAGTATTTT
TRBV5-1	TRBJ2-3	TRBD2	NA	CASSLEAGGPYTQYF	TGCGCCAGCAGCTTGGAGGCGGGGGGGCCCTATACGCAGTATTTT
TRBV7-6	TRBJ2-1	TRBD2	NA	CASSFGTSAPGIYNEQFF	TGTGCCAGCAGCTTCGGGACTAGCGCCCCTGGTATCTACAATGAGCAGTTCTTC
TRBV13	TRBJ1-5	NA	few	CASAVGRQPQHF	TGTGCCAGCGCGGTGGGGCGGCAGCCCCAGCATTTT
TRBV6-5	TRBJ2-4	TRBD1	NA	CAIAPGQGRFEF	TGTGCCATCGCACCTGGACAGGGCAGGTTTGAGTTC
TRBV5-4	TRBJ1-2	TRBD1	NA	CASSPQGALNYGYTF	TGTGCCAGCAGCCCACAGGGGGCACTTAACTATGGCTACACCTTC
TRBV18	TRBJ1-2	TRBD1	NA	CASSPGTGGGYTF	TGTGCCAGCTCACCGGGGACAGGAGGCGGCTACACCTTC
TRBV9	TRBJ2-3	NA	NA	CASSAQTDTQYF	TGTGCCAGCAGCGCCCAAACAGATACGCAGTATTTT
TRBV2	TRBJ1-1	NA	NA	CASRNAGIGSEAFF	TGTGCCAGCAGAAACGCAGGGATCGGGTCTGAAGCTTTCTTT
TRBV10-3	TRBJ2-1	NA	medium-sized	CAISESKGGVGNEQFF	TGTGCCATCAGTGAGTCTAAAGGGGGAGTGGGGAATGAGCAGTTCTTC